The rows below give T cell receptor beta chains drawn from one sample of a study of cytotoxic CD8 clonotypes in ibrutinib-treated CLL. TCRdb keeps only in-frame clones here, not all; method: immunoSEQ multiplex PCR. The data contain around 150,000 clones, 70% to 90% of them singletons. Sequencing used PBMCs, obtained at disease progression, from a patient treated with ibrutinib. The source of these receptors is a human donor with chronic lymphocytic leukemia. The CDR3 runs from the conserved cysteine through the conserved F or W. Each record gives: J gene, clone size, V gene, D gene, CDR3 protein, CDR3 DNA. D genes are given only for firm matches. The size of a clone is reported for some rows only, either as once, few or many, or as a class for expanded clones.

>TRBJ2-1|NA|TRBV11-1|TRBD2
CASSPPGLAGYPGVSEQFF
TGTGCCAGCAGCCCACCGGGACTAGCGGGATATCCCGGCGTCAGTGAGCAGTTCTTC
>TRBJ2-2|NA|TRBV7-2|NA
CASSLGPRNTGELFF
TGTGCCAGCAGCCTCGGACCGAGAAACACCGGGGAGCTGTTTTTT
>TRBJ2-2|NA|TRBV6-5|NA
CASSYSGPANTGELFF
TGTGCCAGCAGTTACTCGGGCCCGGCGAACACCGGGGAGCTGTTTTTT
>TRBJ2-1|NA|TRBV7-9|NA
CASSPMSVLLHNEQFF
TGTGCCAGCAGCCCAATGAGCGTCCTCCTCCACAATGAGCAGTTCTTC
>TRBJ2-5|once|TRBV6-1|TRBD1
CASTLTGEETQYF
TGTGCCAGCACCTTGACAGGGGAAGAGACCCAGTACTTC
>TRBJ2-7|NA|TRBV28|TRBD2
CASSSPTSGRSYEQYF
TGTGCCAGCAGTTCCCCGACTAGCGGGAGATCCTACGAGCAGTACTTC
>TRBJ2-3|NA|TRBV18|NA
CASSSNILTDTQYF
TGTGCCAGCTCATCGAACATCCTCACAGATACGCAGTATTTT
>TRBJ2-2|NA|TRBV29-1|NA
CSVEQINGELFF
TGCAGCGTTGAACAGATCAATGGGGAGCTGTTTTTT
>TRBJ2-7|NA|TRBV28|TRBD1
CASSSHMLPGQGAYEQYF
TGTGCCAGCAGTTCACACATGTTACCCGGACAGGGCGCTTACGAGCAGTACTTC
>TRBJ2-3|NA|TRBV9|NA
CASSVAEGYQTQYF
TGTGCCAGCAGCGTAGCTGAGGGATATCAGACGCAGTATTTT
>TRBJ1-2|NA|TRBV6-1|NA
CASSEALGRLYTF
TGTGCCAGCAGTGAAGCGTTGGGACGACTCTACACCTTC
>TRBJ2-1|NA|TRBV19|NA
CASSGMSSYNEQFF
TGTGCCAGTAGTGGTATGAGCTCCTACAATGAGCAGTTCTTC
>TRBJ2-7|once|TRBV29-1|NA
CSVGGIPYEQYF
TGCAGCGTTGGTGGGATCCCCTACGAGCAGTACTTC
>TRBJ2-5|NA|TRBV5-4|NA
CASSLVVQETQYF
TGTGCCAGCAGCTTGGTAGTCCAAGAGACCCAGTACTTC
>TRBJ2-7|NA|TRBV14|TRBD2
CASSLGLAASASYEQYF
TGTGCCAGCAGCCTGGGACTAGCGGCCTCAGCCTCCTACGAGCAGTACTTC
>TRBJ2-4|NA|TRBV29-1|TRBD1
CSVKPGQGAGNIQYF
TGCAGCGTTAAACCGGGACAGGGGGCGGGAAACATTCAGTACTTC
>TRBJ2-2|once|TRBV29-1|TRBD2
CSILRGAGELFF
TGCAGCATCCTTCGGGGGGCCGGGGAGCTGTTTTTT
>TRBJ2-7|NA|TRBV11-2|NA
CASSLTDSSYEQYF
TGTGCCAGCAGCTTGACAGATAGCTCCTACGAGCAGTACTTC
>TRBJ1-2|NA|TRBV19|NA
CASSQPPSGVTYGYTF
TGTGCCAGTAGCCAACCCCCATCAGGGGTTACCTATGGCTACACCTTC
>TRBJ2-5|NA|TRBV15|NA
CATSSLSETQYF
TGTGCCACCAGCAGCTTGTCGGAGACCCAGTACTTC
>TRBJ1-1|NA|TRBV19|NA
CASSITENTEAFF
TGTGCCAGTAGTATCACAGAGAACACTGAAGCTTTCTTT
>TRBJ2-2|few|TRBV28|NA
CASSLSRAGELFF
TGTGCCAGCAGTTTAAGCAGAGCCGGGGAGCTGTTTTTT